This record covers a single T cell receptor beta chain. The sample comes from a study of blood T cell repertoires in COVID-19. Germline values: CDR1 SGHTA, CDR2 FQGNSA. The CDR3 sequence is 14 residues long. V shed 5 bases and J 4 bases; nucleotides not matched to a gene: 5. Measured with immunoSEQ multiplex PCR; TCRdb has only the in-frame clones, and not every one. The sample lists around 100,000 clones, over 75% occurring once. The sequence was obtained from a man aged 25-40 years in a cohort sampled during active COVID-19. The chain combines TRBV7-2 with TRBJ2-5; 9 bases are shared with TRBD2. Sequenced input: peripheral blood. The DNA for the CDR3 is TGTGCCAGCAGCCAGCAGGGACTAGCAGAGACCCAGTACTTC. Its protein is CASSQQGLAETQYF.